One sample yielded the 21 T cell receptor beta chains listed below, sequenced in a study of T cell repertoires in cytomegalovirus infection. TCRdb redid the calling of the reads with MiXCR, one entry per CDR3 protein. The sample has about 830,000 distinct CDR3 sequences, about 30% seen once; the top ten hold 12%. No antigens are known for them. Material: cultured CD8+ T cells from PBMCs, obtained from culture after CMV antigen stimulation. The receptors here all came from a human donor in good health (CMV status not recorded). Some clones in this sample may be carry-over from other donors' samples.

The chain is built from TRBV6-6 and TRBJ2-7; D is uncertain. The CDR3 loop spans 15 amino acids. The V end lost 5 bases, the J end lost 0 bases, and 14 bases lay between the germline ends. Per the germline V gene, CDR1 is MNHNY and CDR2 is SVGAGI (reference sequence). In nucleotides, the CDR3 is TGTGCCAGCAGTCCACTAAGGACGGGCTCCTACGAGCAGTACGTC. Translated: CASSPLRTGSYEQYV.

A remark on this clonotype: As the CDR3 is not closed by the conserved phenylalanine or tryptophan, this likely results from a read error. This sequence joins TRBV11-3 and TRBJ2-1, with D perhaps TRBD1 (7 bases). In germline, CDR1 is SGHNT, CDR2 YENEEA. The CDR3 consists of 14 residues. V was clipped by 1 base and J by 7 bases, with 11 bases between them. Here the CDR3 reads CASSLGAGGNEQFL. CDR3 coding DNA: TGTGCCAGCAGCTTAGGCGCAGGGGGGAATGAGCAGTTCCTC.

The V call is TRBV7-6, the J call TRBJ2-7; TRBD2 agrees at 8 bases. The V segment lost 5 bases and the J segment 5 bases; nucleotides outside the gene matches: 8. Per the germline V gene, CDR1 is SGHVS and CDR2 is FNYEAQ. CDR3 length equals 14 residues. Written as DNA, the CDR3 is TGTGCCAGCAGCCGGGGGGGCGAATTCCACGAGCAGTACGTC. The encoded protein is CASSRGGEFHEQYV.

This clonotype was found a few times. V and J are TRBV27 and TRBJ1-1, with D perhaps TRBD1 (5 bases). This CDR3 has 15 residues. The ends were cut back, 5 bases at V and 8 bases at J, with 21 bases in the middle. Per germline, CDR1 MNHEY and CDR2 SMNVEV (reference sequence). The CDR3 coding sequence is TGTGCCAGCAGTCCGCCAACAGGCTCCAATGGGGAAGCTTTCTTT. Translation gives CASSPPTGSNGEAFF.

This clonotype has more than one count but fewer than ten. This chain links TRBV28 with TRBJ2-7; 7 nucleotides agree with TRBD2. Germline lookup yields CDR1 MDHEN and CDR2 SYDVKM. V dropped 4 bases and J dropped 5; count of bases not matched to a gene: 5. The CDR3 totals 13 residues. This CDR3 reads CASSSLRGDEQYV. CDR3 sequence (DNA): TGTGCCAGCAGTTCCTTACGGGGGGACGAGCAGTACGTC.

Only a few counts were recorded for this clonotype. V usage is TRBV12-3 or TRBV12-4 and J usage is TRBJ2-1; D perhaps matches TRBD2 (6 bases). V was clipped by 1 base and J by 6 bases, with 10 bases between them. The CDR3 covers 14 residues. For the CDR3, the DNA is TGTGCCAGCAGTTTAGGACGGGGGAGCAATGAGCAGTTCTTC. Residues: CASSLGRGSNEQFF.

This clonotype has more than one count but fewer than ten. The chain joins TRBV12-3 or TRBV12-4 to TRBJ2-5; D is possibly TRBD2 (6 bases). The V gene lost 7 bases and the J gene lost 5 bases, with 14 bases spanning the gap. The CDR3 length is 13 residues. Written as DNA, the CDR3 is TGTGCCAGCAAAATGGGGGGTTTCGAGACCCAGTACTTC. It translates to CASKMGGFETQYF.

The J gene is TRBJ1-5, the V gene TRBV27; D may be TRBD1 (5 bases). The germline V gene has CDR1 MNHEY and CDR2 SMNVEV (reference sequence). V was shortened by 0 bases and J by 3 bases, with 12 bases between the two germline ends. This CDR3 region has 16 residues. The CDR3 reads CASSLSAGWVNQPQHF. DNA of the CDR3: TGTGCCAGCAGTTTATCGGCAGGGTGGGTCAATCAGCCCCAGCATTTT.

This clonotype was observed a few times. The chain recombines TRBV2 with TRBJ2-2, with D possibly being TRBD1 or TRBD2 (5 bases each). CDR1 and CDR2 (germline): SNHLY, FYNNEI. This CDR3 is built from 15 residues. Trimming took 3 bases from V and 2 from J, leaving 10 bases between them. CDR3 in DNA: TGTGCCAGCAGTGAGGGGACCGCTAACACCGGGGAGCTGTTTTTT. As protein: CASSEGTANTGELFF.

The chain carries TRBV6-5 and TRBJ2-2; D perhaps matches TRBD2 (6 bases). The CDR3 has 13 residues. Trimming took off 7 bases at V and 4 bases at J, with 10 bases between the two ends. Germline CDR1 reads MNHEY; CDR2 reads SVGAGI. As DNA, the CDR3 is TGTGCCAGCACCTCGGGGGTCACCGGGGAGCTGTTTTTT. Its translation is CASTSGVTGELFF.

V gene TRBV18 combines with J gene TRBJ2-1; D ambiguous. The length of the CDR3 is 16 residues. CDR1 and CDR2 (germline): KGHSH, LQKENI. Trimming removed 8 bases at V and 0 bases at J, with 17 bases between. The CDR3 sequence is CASTPEAVISYNEQFF. The CDR3 coding sequence is TGTGCCAGCACTCCCGAGGCGGTCATCTCCTACAATGAGCAGTTCTTC.

V is TRBV7-6 and J is TRBJ1-6; D perhaps matches TRBD1 (6 bases). The V end lost 2 bases, the J end lost 7 bases, and 15 bases lay between the germline ends. CDR3 length equals 16 residues. CDR1 is SGHVS, CDR2 FNYEAQ, per germline. In nucleotides, the CDR3 is TGTGCCAGCAGCTTACTGGCCGGGACATTAAATTCACCCCTCCACTTT. Protein sequence: CASSLLAGTLNSPLHF.

There are a few counts of this clonotype. The chain couples TRBV27 to TRBJ2-6; the match to TRBD2 covers 11 bases. This CDR3 has 17 amino acids. Losses at the gene ends were 6 bases for V and 0 bases for J; bases not matched to a gene: 4. Germline V gene lookup returns CDR1 MNHEY and CDR2 SMNVEV (reference sequence). The CDR3 nucleotides read TGTGCCAGCAGCGGGACTAGCGGAATCTCTGGGGCCAACGTCCTGACTTTC. It translates to CASSGTSGISGANVLTF.

The CDR3 DNA reads as TGCGCCAGCAGCCGCGAGGCCGGGGGCATTCTCGGGGAGCTGTTTTTT. Amino acids: CASSREAGGILGELFF. The V gene is TRBV4-3, the J gene TRBJ2-2; D is possibly TRBD1 or TRBD2 (6 bases each). This CDR3 is built from 16 residues. Germline-derived CDR1 and CDR2 are LGHNA and YSLEER. The ends were cut back, 4 bases at V and 7 bases at J, with 19 bases in the middle.

CDR3 bases: TGTGCCAGCAGTTTAGCGGGGGGGGCCGAGCAGTACGTC. This translates into CASSLAGGAEQYV. The gene calls are TRBV28 and TRBJ2-7; 9 bases align to TRBD2. With 2 bases clipped from V and 6 bases from J, the junction kept 2 bases outside the gene matches. Germline V gene lookup returns CDR1 MDHEN and CDR2 SYDVKM. CDR3 length: 13 residues.

The sample holds a few counts of this clonotype. The rearrangement links TRBV6-6 to TRBJ2-7; 8 nucleotides align to TRBD1. The V gene's germline CDR1 is MNHNY and CDR2 SVGAGI (reference sequence). The CDR3 totals 14 residues. The trim removed 7 bases at V and 2 bases at J, leaving 7 bases unmatched. The chain's CDR3 is CASTGTGDTYEQYF. The CDR3 DNA sequence: TGTGCCAGCACCGGGACAGGAGATACCTACGAGCAGTACTTC.

This clonotype was detected ten times or more. The junction shows a germline mismatch at one end, possibly a read error. V and J are TRBV7-6 and TRBJ2-1; TRBD2 might be the D (6 bases). CDR1 is SGHVS and CDR2 is FNYEAQ in the germline V gene. This CDR3 region has 11 residues. DNA for the CDR3: TGTGCCAGCAGCTTGGGACTTTTATTACAATTT. Its protein is CASSLGLLLQF.

The chain joins TRBV2 to TRBJ1-2; maybe TRBD1 (5 bases). V lost 8 bases and J lost 5, with 15 bases in between. The length of the CDR3 is 13 residues. Germline V CDR1 and CDR2: SNHLY, FYNNEI. This CDR3 reads CASFNGQPYGYTF. The CDR3 DNA reads as TGTGCCAGCTTTAACGGACAACCGTATGGCTACACCTTC.

This clonotype was detected a few times. This chain uses TRBV7-4 with TRBJ2-1; D gene ambiguous. V was pared by 5 bases and J by 8 bases, with 7 bases between. The CDR3 contains 11 residues. Per germline, CDR1 SGHVT and CDR2 SQSDAQ. Written as DNA, the CDR3 is TGTGCCAGCAGCCCTGATTATGAGCAGTTCTTC. Residues: CASSPDYEQFF.

The CDR3 sequence: CASSLNPGTTYNEQFF. In nucleotides, the CDR3 is TGTGCCAGCAGCTTGAATCCCGGGACCACCTACAATGAGCAGTTCTTC. The V and J genes are TRBV7-6 and TRBJ2-1; D is tentatively TRBD1 or TRBD2 (5 bases each). Trimming removed 3 bases at V and 2 bases at J, with 14 bases between. Per the germline V gene, CDR1 is SGHVS and CDR2 is FNYEAQ. The CDR3 contains 16 residues. Drawing the rest from reference TRBV7-6 and TRBJ2-1, the complete variable domain is GAGVSQSPRYKVTKRGQDVALRCDPISGHVSLYWYRQALGQGPEFLTYFNYEAQQDKSGLPNDRFSAERPEGSISTLTIQRTEQRDSAMYRCASSLNPGTTYNEQFFGPGTRLTVL.

This clonotype has more than one count but fewer than ten. The genes are TRBV6-1 and TRBJ2-3, with D possibly being TRBD2 (6 bases). This CDR3 spans 13 amino acids. Germline loops: CDR1 MNHNS, CDR2 SASEGT. V gave up 11 bases and J gave up 0 bases, with 12 bases separating them. CDR3 loop: CARRGSSTDTQYF. CDR3 nucleotides: TGTGCCCGGAGGGGTTCTAGCACAGATACGCAGTATTTT.